The source of this T cell receptor beta chain is a study of monozygotic twins with cystic fibrosis. General study findings and limits: V usage most resembled the co-twin in 13 of 16 pairs. Clonality was generally low (median around 0.009), higher in the most severe patients.

Germline V CDR1 and CDR2: GTSNPN, SVGIG (reference sequence). Trimming cost V 7 bases and J 1 base, with 16 bases left between them. CDR3 length equals 14 residues. Using immunoSEQ multiplex PCR, the repertoire was profiled, and TCRdb retains in-frame clones only, with some absent. Among 30,000 to 35,000 clones listed, about 96% were seen once. A remark on this clone: What it binds is unknown.

Sequenced input: blood. The rearrangement uses TRBV30 and TRBJ2-5; TRBD1 might be the D (6 bases). The receptor was isolated from a girl between 2 and 10 years old with cystic fibrosis. The CDR3 sequence: CALGQRLIQETQYF. For the CDR3, the DNA is TGTGCCTTGGGACAACGACTCATCCAAGAGACCCAGTACTTC.